One and the same sample provided the 22 T cell receptor beta chains below, sequenced in a study of blood T cells in healthy people across ages. Then a second PCR, running about 6 to 11 cycles, was carried out with a sample-barcoded 5' primer and a J-beta primer mix. TCRdb re-called the 5' RACE reads through MiXCR, storing one row per CDR3 protein. This sample has around 1.5 million distinct CDR3 sequences, with about 35% found just once. The specimen sequenced was blood. Receptor source: a young woman in good health.

This clonotype showed up many times. The V and J genes are TRBV5-1 and TRBJ2-3, with a weak D call TRBD1 (5 bases). V was clipped by 2 bases and J by 0 bases, with 10 bases between them. This CDR3 has 15 residues. Looked up from germline, CDR1 is SGHRS and CDR2 is YFSETQ. This CDR3 is CASSFGAPSTDTQYF. The CDR3 DNA is TGCGCCAGCAGCTTTGGGGCTCCGAGCACAGATACGCAGTATTTT. The full variable domain, rest sourced from reference TRBV5-1 and TRBJ2-3, is KAGVTQTPRYLIKTRGQQVTLSCSPISGHRSVSWYQQTPGQGLQFLFEYFSETQRNKGNFPGRFSGRQFSNSRSEMNVSTLELGDSALYLCASSFGAPSTDTQYFGPGTRLTVL.

This clonotype has just a few counts. The rearrangement links TRBV7-3 to TRBJ2-3, with TRBD2 as a possible D gene (5 bases). Germline values: CDR1 SGHTA, CDR2 FQGTGA. The V end lost 2 bases, the J end lost 11 bases, and 17 bases lay between the germline ends. CDR3 length: 14 residues. The DNA of the CDR3 is TGTGCCAGCAGCTTAGGGAGAGATGGCCACCGGCAGTATTTT. Translated: CASSLGRDGHRQYF.

The chain combines TRBV6-5 with TRBJ2-2; unclear D gene. Germline V gene lookup returns CDR1 MNHEY and CDR2 SVGAGI. The CDR3 sequence is 12 residues long. Trimming pared 6 bases from V and 6 bases from J, leaving 8 bases between. The CDR3 region is CASREYAGELFF. The CDR3 DNA sequence: TGTGCCAGCAGGGAGTACGCCGGGGAGCTGTTTTTT.

This clonotype was detected many times. V and J are TRBV4-2 and TRBJ2-5; tentative D call: TRBD2 (5 bases). V was cut by 5 bases and J by 2 bases, with 12 bases left in between. The germline V gene has CDR1 LGHNA and CDR2 YNFKEQ. The CDR3 loop spans 14 amino acids. The CDR3 is CASSGSGPQETQYF. DNA for the CDR3: TGTGCCAGCAGCGGGAGCGGCCCTCAAGAGACCCAGTACTTC.

This chain uses TRBV4-2 with TRBJ1-1; 12 bases match TRBD1. The CDR3 runs to 17 residues. V lost 3 bases to trimming and J lost 11 bases; unmatched junction nucleotides: 16. CDR1 and CDR2 from the germline V gene are LGHNA and YNFKEQ. The CDR3 spells CASSQEGTGGELSKAFF. CDR3 coding DNA: TGTGCCAGCAGCCAGGAAGGGACAGGGGGCGAACTATCCAAGGCTTTCTTT.

The genes are TRBV28 and TRBJ1-5; maybe TRBD1 (6 bases). Trimming took 1 base from V and 6 from J, leaving 19 bases between them. The CDR3 is 17 amino acids. The germline gives CDR1 MDHEN, CDR2 SYDVKM. Written as DNA, the CDR3 is TGTGCCAGCAGTTTATTCAGGCAGGGGATAGGGGGTCAGCCCCAGCATTTT. Translation gives CASSLFRQGIGGQPQHF.

The rearrangement joins TRBV7-9 to TRBJ2-3; 7 positions match TRBD2. The junction had 11 bases not matched to a gene; V was cut back by 6 bases and J by 2 bases. CDR3 length equals 16 residues. Per germline, CDR1 SEHNR and CDR2 FQNEAQ (reference sequence). The CDR3: CASSQLGAGYTDTQYF. DNA for the CDR3: TGTGCCAGCAGTCAACTAGGAGCGGGGTACACAGATACGCAGTATTTT.

The genes are TRBV7-2 and TRBJ2-3; no clear D. Gene TRBJ1-5 matches the end of the DNA better, so the J call may be wrong. This CDR3 is 16 amino acids long. The germline V gene has CDR1 SGHTA and CDR2 FQGNSA. The CDR3 DNA sequence: TGTGCCAGCAGCTTAGGTGTACAGCTCAGCACAGATACGCAGCATTTT. Protein: CASSLGVQLSTDTQHF.

The chain joins TRBV29-1 to TRBJ2-1; 12 bases agree with TRBD2. CDR1 is SQVTM and CDR2 is ANQGSEA in the germline V gene. The CDR3 length is 16 residues. J was trimmed by 0 bases and V by 4 bases; bases with no gene match: 4. The CDR3 DNA is TGCAGCGTTGCCGTGACTAGCGGGAGCTCCTACAATGAGCAGTTCTTC. It yields the protein CSVAVTSGSSYNEQFF.

This clonotype was found a few times. V and J are TRBV5-1 and TRBJ2-7; 16 nucleotides align to TRBD2. After removal of 4 bases from V and 0 bases from J, the junction contained 4 bases not matched to a gene. The CDR3 has 17 residues. The germline CDR1 and CDR2 sequences are SGHRS and YFSETQ. The CDR3 loop is CASSQGLAGGDSYEQYF. In DNA form, the CDR3 reads TGCGCCAGCAGCCAGGGACTAGCGGGAGGGGACTCCTACGAGCAGTACTTC.

In its sample, this clonotype was seen a few times. The chain has TRBV2 and TRBJ2-3; D not certain. The CDR3 sequence is 14 residues long. Germline V gives CDR1 SNHLY, CDR2 FYNNEI. CDR3 loop: CANGRTASTDTQYF. In DNA form, the CDR3 reads TGTGCTAACGGGCGGACGGCTAGCACAGATACGCAGTATTTT.

This chain links TRBV12-5 with TRBJ1-2; D may be TRBD1 (6 bases). In germline, CDR1 is LGHNT, CDR2 FRNRAP. Trimming cost V 6 bases and J 8 bases, with 16 bases left between them. The CDR3 is 13 residues long. Here the CDR3 reads CASGLGGQGGYTF. DNA of the CDR3: TGTGCTAGTGGCCTCGGAGGCCAGGGGGGCTACACCTTC.

A word on this clonotype: Being one base from a much bigger clone, this may be a read error. The gene calls are TRBV4-1 and TRBJ2-5; a weak D match, TRBD2 (6 bases). V was pared by 2 bases and J by 5 bases, with 15 bases between. From germline, CDR1 is MGHRA and CDR2 YSYEKL. This CDR3 has 15 amino acids. In DNA form, the CDR3 reads TGCGCCAGCAGCCAACTCGGACCAGCGGGCGAGACCCAGTACTTC. Translated: CASSQLGPAGETQYF.

This clonotype showed up just a few times. The genes are TRBV27 and TRBJ1-4; D might be TRBD1 (6 bases). The germline V gene encodes CDR1 MNHEY and CDR2 SMNVEV (reference sequence). The CDR3 is made up of 20 amino acids. With 1 base removed from V and 7 bases from J, the gap between germline ends came to 28 bases. The CDR3 DNA is TGTGCCAGCAGTTTATATCGAGGGGTAAAAGCGGACAGCCTTATTGAAAAACTGTTTTTT. Translation: CASSLYRGVKADSLIEKLFF.

The chain links TRBV5-1 to TRBJ2-3; D is possibly TRBD2 (5 bases). From germline, CDR1 is SGHRS and CDR2 YFSETQ. The V gene lost 0 bases and the J gene lost 4 bases, with 9 bases spanning the gap. This CDR3 contains 14 residues. This CDR3 is CASSLVGMSDTQYF. In DNA, the CDR3 is TGCGCCAGCAGCTTGGTCGGGATGTCAGATACGCAGTATTTT.

The chain carries TRBV18 and TRBJ2-6; D is undetermined. Germline V gene data show CDR1 as KGHSH and CDR2 as LQKENI. The CDR3 is 16 residues long. V gave up 0 bases and J gave up 0 bases, with 6 bases separating them. The DNA for the CDR3 is TGTGCCAGCTCACCACCCCAGAACTCTGGGGCCAACGTCCTGACTTTC. Protein sequence: CASSPPQNSGANVLTF.

This clonotype was recorded at least ten times. This may arise from a read error, as a much more abundant clone is one base away. This chain joins TRBV12-3 or TRBV12-4 and TRBJ2-5, with 8 bases matching TRBD1. The length of the CDR3 is 15 residues. The V gene end was trimmed by 5 bases and the J gene end by 5 bases; junction bases not matched to a gene: 10. CDR3 region: CASSINRGFSETQYF. CDR3 coding DNA: TGTGCCAGCAGTATTAACAGGGGGTTTAGCGAGACCCAGTACTTC.

This clonotype was found a few times. The genes are TRBV7-9 and TRBJ2-3; D uncertain. The V gene lost 0 bases and the J gene lost 2 bases, with 15 bases spanning the gap. The CDR3 is 17 amino acids. The germline V gene has CDR1 SEHNR and CDR2 FQNEAQ (reference sequence). CDR3 coding DNA: TGTGCCAGCAGCTTAGCCGGAGAATGGGGAAACACAGATACGCAGTATTTT. It is translated as CASSLAGEWGNTDTQYF.

This clonotype has more than one count but fewer than ten. The gene calls are TRBV29-1 and TRBJ2-1; D uncertain. V lost 7 bases and J lost 3, with 10 bases in between. The CDR3 runs 12 residues. Looked up from germline, CDR1 is SQVTM and CDR2 is ANQGSEA. The CDR3 DNA reads TGCAGCGAGGGTACTGACTACAATGAGCAGTTCTTC. Translated, it gives CSEGTDYNEQFF.

The table lists this clonotype with a few counts. The V call is TRBV20-1, the J call TRBJ1-5; a possible D gene is TRBD1 (5 bases). CDR1 and CDR2 from the germline V gene are DFQATT and SNEGSKA (reference sequence). CDR3 length: 14 amino acids. Trimming took off 2 bases at V and 5 bases at J, with 13 bases between the two ends. This chain's CDR3 is CSARQGTLDQPQHF. Here the CDR3 DNA reads TGCAGTGCTAGACAAGGGACCCTCGATCAGCCCCAGCATTTT.

The chain links TRBV3-1 to TRBJ2-6; D is unclear. Germline CDR1 and CDR2: LGHDT and YNNKEL (reference sequence). Trimming took off 3 bases at V and 4 bases at J, with 13 bases between the two ends. The CDR3 length is 16 residues. The CDR3 DNA is TGTGCCAGCAGCCAGACCCTGCTCACAGGGGCCAACGTCCTGACTTTC. It encodes CASSQTLLTGANVLTF.

The chain has TRBV11-2 and TRBJ2-1; TRBD2 matches at 9 bases. V was clipped by 5 bases and J by 7 bases; unmatched bases: 15. The CDR3 is made up of 17 amino acids. Germline V gene data show CDR1 as SGHAT and CDR2 as FQNNGV. CDR3 amino acids: CASSPTLSSGGWNEQFF. In nucleotides, the CDR3 is TGTGCCAGCAGCCCTACACTAAGTAGCGGGGGATGGAATGAGCAGTTCTTC. Based on the CDR3 plus reference TRBV11-2 and TRBJ2-1, the full variable domain is EAGVAQSPRYKIIEKRQSVAFWCNPISGHATLYWYQQILGQGPKLLIQFQNNGVVDDSQLPKDRFSAERLKGVDSTLKIQPAKLEDSAVYLCASSPTLSSGGWNEQFFGPGTRLTVL.